This T cell receptor (beta chain) comes out of a study of CD8 T cells in ankylosing spondylitis. CDR3 length: 15 amino acids. Trimming took off 1 base at V and 6 bases at J, with 13 bases between the two ends. Per germline, CDR1 LNHNV and CDR2 YYDKDF (reference sequence). Study-wide results and caveats: There was a TCR beta motif, made of eight highly homologous variants, that appeared characteristic of ankylosing spondylitis blood. The disease-linked clones had a CD8+ phenotype and low blood frequencies.

Comments on this clonotype: Its antigen is unidentified.

Libraries for TCR beta were made by quantitative 5'-RACE with molecular barcodes. TCRdb redid the calling of the 5' RACE reads with MiXCR, one entry per CDR3 protein. Counted here are fewer than 550,000 distinct CDR3 sequences, under 5.5% occurring once; the ten biggest clones make up around 3.5%. The rearrangement joins TRBV15 to TRBJ2-1; unclear D gene. Sequencing was done on a sample of blood, either unsorted or a sorted T cell fraction (not recorded which). This TCR derives from a male donor with ankylosing spondylitis. CDR3 amino acids: CATSRVPTPSNEQFF. In DNA form, the CDR3 reads TGTGCCACCAGCAGAGTGCCGACTCCTAGCAATGAGCAGTTCTTC. Supplemented by reference TRBV15 and TRBJ2-1, the full variable domain reads DAMVIQNPRYQVTQFGKPVTLSCSQTLNHNVMYWYQQKSSQAPKLLFHYYDKDFNNEADTPDNFQSRRPNTSFCFLDIRSPGLGDTAMYLCATSRVPTPSNEQFFGPGTRLTVL.